The 30 T cell receptor beta chains below were found in one sample sequenced in a study of cytomegalovirus exposure and HLA in healthy donors (dated 2017 in TCRdb). Libraries were prepared through the immunoSEQ multiplex PCR assay. For the multiplex PCR, a mixture combining 60 forward primers for TCR Vbeta segments and 13 reverse primers for TCR Jbeta segments was used. TCRdb mirrors the immuneACCESS table, restricted to in-frame sequences. Some clones are absent from its copies; in checked studies, under half trace to an unresolved V gene, and the reason for the others is unknown. This sample has roughly 200,000 clones in its table, and 78% of those were observed once. The ten largest make up 2.5% to 3% of the sample. Sequencing used PBMCs. The receptors here all came from a female donor in good health and CMV-seronegative.

The chain employs TRBV2 and TRBJ2-5; TRBD2 matches at 8 bases. This CDR3 spans 14 amino acids. Germline V gives CDR1 SNHLY, CDR2 FYNNEI. V shed 7 bases, J shed 7 bases, and the junction held 11 bases outside the gene matches. In DNA form, the CDR3 reads TGTGCCAGCAAGGAACAAGCGGGGGTCGGGACCCAGTACTTC. Its protein product is CASKEQAGVGTQYF.

The rearrangement links TRBV6-5 to TRBJ2-7; D is uncertain. The germline V gene encodes CDR1 MNHEY and CDR2 SVGAGI. This CDR3 spans 14 amino acids. V gave up 9 bases and J gave up 0 bases, with 15 bases separating them. CDR3 nucleotide sequence: TGTGCCAGGGCAGCCGGGTCCTACTCCTACGAGCAGTACTTC. This gives the protein CARAAGSYSYEQYF.

The chain combines TRBV7-8 with TRBJ2-7; D gene unclear. V was shortened by 5 bases and J by 4 bases, with 15 bases between the two germline ends. The germline V gene has CDR1 SGHVS and CDR2 FQNEAQ. The CDR3 loop spans 14 amino acids. CDR3 in DNA: TGTGCCAGCAGCCCAGCACTATCCCGATACGAGCAGTACTTC. As protein: CASSPALSRYEQYF.

The chain is built from TRBV11-2 and TRBJ2-1; 8 nucleotides agree with TRBD1. The trim removed 4 bases at V and 1 base at J, leaving 12 bases unmatched. The CDR3 runs to 18 residues. The germline CDR1 and CDR2 sequences are SGHAT and FQNNGV. The DNA for the CDR3 is TGTGCCAGCAGCTATCGCCCTACCGGGACAGGTTCCTACAATGAGCAGTTCTTC. As protein: CASSYRPTGTGSYNEQFF.

The chain links TRBV27 to TRBJ1-1; a weak D match, TRBD1 (6 bases). CDR1 is MNHEY, CDR2 SMNVEV, per germline (reference sequence). The CDR3 covers 13 residues. Trimming took off 5 bases at V and 4 bases at J, with 11 bases between the two ends. For the CDR3, the DNA is TGTGCCAGCAGTATAAACAGGGTCACTGAAGCTTTCTTT. Translation: CASSINRVTEAFF.

Only one count was recorded for this clone. The chain combines TRBV5-4 with TRBJ2-5; D gene uncertain. Trimming pared 4 bases from V and 4 bases from J, leaving 17 bases between. The CDR3 is made up of 15 amino acids. CDR1 is SGHNT and CDR2 is YYREEE in the germline V gene (reference sequence). The CDR3 DNA reads as TGTGCCAGCAGCCAAGCTCGGCGGTCCGGAGAGACCCAGTACTTC. Encoded protein: CASSQARRSGETQYF.

The chain couples TRBV7-2 to TRBJ2-3, with 11 positions matching TRBD2. V shed 1 base, J shed 6 bases, and the junction held 9 bases outside the gene matches. Germline V CDR1 and CDR2: SGHTA, FQGNSA. This CDR3 region has 17 residues. The CDR3 nucleotides are TGTGCCAGCAGCTTAGTCCGCCTAGCGGGAGGAGGGGATACGCAGTATTTT. Amino acid sequence: CASSLVRLAGGGDTQYF.

The V gene is TRBV7-9, the J gene TRBJ1-1; 7 positions agree with TRBD1. The CDR3 has 13 residues. V was pared by 1 base and J by 8 bases, with 4 bases of the junction left unmatched. CDR1 and CDR2 (germline): SEHNR, FQNEAQ (reference sequence). CDR3 sequence (DNA): TGTGCCAGCAGCTTAGAACAGGGGTCGGAAGCTTTCTTT. Translating gives CASSLEQGSEAFF. Full variable domain (outside the CDR3, taken from reference TRBV7-9 and TRBJ1-1): DTGVSQNPRHKITKRGQNVTFRCDPISEHNRLYWYRQTLGQGPEFLTYFQNEAQLEKSRLLSDRFSAERPKGSFSTLEIQRTEQGDSAMYLCASSLEQGSEAFFGQGTRLTVV.

The count of this clone is one. The rearrangement joins TRBV29-1 to TRBJ1-3; 7 bases are a match to TRBD1. Trimming cost V 7 bases and J 4 bases; bases outside gene matches: 4. Germline lookup yields CDR1 SQVTM and CDR2 ANQGSEA. This CDR3 contains 12 residues. The CDR3 sequence: CSALTGGNTIYF. The CDR3 DNA is TGCAGCGCCTTGACAGGGGGAAACACCATATATTTT.

V gene TRBV12-1 combines with J gene TRBJ2-4; the table's D call, TRBD2, was not checked against the DNA. TRBV12-1 is termed a pseudogene. The CDR3 has 16 amino acids. The CDR3 DNA reads as TGTGCCAGCAGCTTGGCGGGCGGGGGGCGATTGAACATTCAGTACTTC. Translated, it gives CASSLAGGGRLNIQYF.

This clone was recorded a few times. This sequence joins TRBV6-1 and TRBJ2-2, with D possibly being TRBD1 (5 bases). Trimming removed 7 bases at V and 4 bases at J, with 13 bases between. CDR1 and CDR2 from the germline V gene are MNHNS and SASEGT. This CDR3 comprises 14 residues. CDR3 sequence reads: CASKAQVFTGELFF. Written as DNA, the CDR3 is TGTGCCAGCAAGGCACAGGTATTCACCGGGGAGCTGTTTTTT.

The J gene is TRBJ2-5, the V gene TRBV10-3; tentatively, D is TRBD1 (6 bases). Trimming took off 10 bases at V and 4 bases at J, with 34 bases between the two ends. CDR3 length equals 19 residues. Germline V lookup: CDR1 ENHRY, CDR2 SYGVKD. The CDR3, as DNA: TGTGCCAGTCCCCCTTTCAGGGGTGTGCCTCTCAATGTGCGAGAGACCCAGTACTTC. Protein sequence: CASPPFRGVPLNVRETQYF.

This clone was observed a single time. This rearrangement joins TRBV18 to TRBJ2-1, with 13 bases matching TRBD2. V dropped 6 bases and J dropped 6; count of bases not matched to a gene: 17. CDR3 size: 19 residues. Germline V gene lookup returns CDR1 KGHSH and CDR2 LQKENI. DNA of the CDR3: TGTGCCAGCTCGCTAGCTCAGGGGGACGGGACTAGCGGGATCAATGAGCAGTTCTTC. Translating gives CASSLAQGDGTSGINEQFF.

This clone was picked up a small number of times. V gene TRBV5-4 combines with J gene TRBJ1-2, with 10 bases that match TRBD1. The CDR3 consists of 16 residues. Germline trimming cut 4 bases from V and 1 base from J; bases unmatched to any gene: 7. Germline V gene sequence: CDR1 SGHNT, CDR2 YYREEE (reference sequence). CDR3 DNA: TGTGCCAGCAGCCGGGACAGGGGCGCCCTTAACTATGGCTACACCTTC. Amino acids: CASSRDRGALNYGYTF.

This clone has only a few counts. This chain uses TRBV5-1 with TRBJ2-7; the D gene is possibly TRBD1 (6 bases). The length of the CDR3 is 14 residues. Germline V CDR1 and CDR2: SGHRS, YFSETQ. Trimming took 0 bases from V and 0 from J, leaving 7 bases between them. CDR3 amino acids: CASSLADSSYEQYF. In nucleotides, the CDR3 is TGCGCCAGCAGCTTGGCGGACAGCTCCTACGAGCAGTACTTC.

This clone was counted between two and nine times. This sequence joins TRBV5-6 and TRBJ2-5; 10 nucleotides line up with TRBD2. V lost 0 bases to trimming and J lost 4 bases; unmatched junction nucleotides: 6. The germline gives CDR1 SGHDT, CDR2 YYEEEE. This CDR3 spans 16 amino acids. CDR3 region: CASSLVLAGIGETQYF. In DNA, the CDR3 is TGTGCCAGCAGCTTGGTACTAGCGGGAATCGGAGAGACCCAGTACTTC.

CDR3 sequence: CSVEDRGAGGPGDTQYF. Here the CDR3 DNA reads TGCAGCGTTGAAGATCGGGGAGCGGGAGGGCCAGGCGATACGCAGTATTTT. The chain joins TRBV29-1 to TRBJ2-3; 10 nucleotides line up with TRBD2. The CDR3 is 17 residues long. Germline CDR1 is SQVTM and CDR2 is ANQGSEA. V was clipped by 0 bases and J by 6 bases; unmatched bases: 12.

In this sample, this clone turned up a few times. The J gene is TRBJ1-1, the V gene TRBV15; D not resolved. V lost 8 bases and J 0 bases, leaving 13 bases between the germline ends. Per the germline V gene, CDR1 is LNHNV and CDR2 is YYDKDF (reference sequence). The CDR3 spans 14 residues. CDR3 DNA sequence: TGTGCCACCGAGAGGTGGCCCATGAACACTGAAGCTTTCTTT. Translation gives CATERWPMNTEAFF.

The genes are TRBV12-5 and TRBJ2-7, with 7 positions matching TRBD2. The CDR3 is 15 amino acids. Germline trimming cut 1 base from V and 2 bases from J; bases unmatched to any gene: 5. CDR1 is LGHNT, CDR2 FRNRAP, per germline. This chain's CDR3 is CASGLALAEPYEQYF. The CDR3 coding sequence is TGTGCTAGTGGTTTGGCGCTAGCGGAACCCTACGAGCAGTACTTC.

The chain uses TRBV30 and TRBJ1-1; D is unresolved. V gave up 0 bases and J gave up 0 bases, with 11 bases separating them. CDR1 and CDR2 from the germline V gene are GTSNPN and SVGIG (reference sequence). This CDR3 has 15 residues. CDR3 in amino acids: CAWSVDYGMNTEAFF. The CDR3 bases are TGTGCCTGGAGTGTAGATTACGGGATGAACACTGAAGCTTTCTTT.

This chain joins TRBV4-1 and TRBJ2-2, with 8 positions matching TRBD2. The CDR3 extends over 18 amino acids. The V gene end was trimmed by 1 base and the J gene end by 6 bases; junction bases not matched to a gene: 13. The germline gives CDR1 MGHRA, CDR2 YSYEKL. CDR3 nucleotide sequence: TGCGCCAGCAGCCAAGTGTCAGGACTAGCTGTTGGGGCCGGGGAGCTGTTTTTT. Residues: CASSQVSGLAVGAGELFF.

The chain combines TRBV7-8 with TRBJ2-7, with 7 nucleotides matching TRBD1. V lost 5 bases to trimming and J lost 7 bases; unmatched junction nucleotides: 11. Germline V gene lookup returns CDR1 SGHVS and CDR2 FQNEAQ. This CDR3 comprises 14 residues. The CDR3 region is CASSPIGQAVEQYF. The CDR3 bases are TGTGCCAGCAGCCCGATCGGACAGGCCGTGGAGCAGTACTTC.

The chain carries TRBV6-6 and TRBJ1-2; TRBD1 agrees at 8 bases. Germline CDR1 reads MNHNY; CDR2 reads SVGAGI (reference sequence). The J segment lost 5 bases and the V segment lost 6 bases, leaving 11 bases of the junction unmatched. This CDR3 is built from 15 residues. The CDR3 reads CASSPTGQGYYGYTF. The CDR3 DNA is TGTGCCAGCAGCCCGACCGGACAGGGTTATTATGGCTACACCTTC.

The DNA of the CDR3 is TGTGCCACCAGCAGGTCTCAAGGACAGGGGGCGAACACCGGGGAGCTGTTTTTT. This gives the protein CATSRSQGQGANTGELFF. The rearrangement uses TRBV15 and TRBJ2-2, with 10 bases matching TRBD1. The V and J ends lost 3 bases and 0 bases, in that order; junction bases with no gene match: 7. CDR1 LNHNV and CDR2 YYDKDF come from the germline V gene (reference sequence). This CDR3 is 18 amino acids long.

The rearrangement links TRBV7-8 to TRBJ2-2, with D maybe TRBD1 (5 bases). The CDR3 covers 14 residues. Germline CDR1 and CDR2: SGHVS and FQNEAQ. V gave up 7 bases and J gave up 5 bases, with 14 bases separating them. The CDR3, as DNA: TGTGCCAGCAAGAGTCCAGGGCTGACCGGGGAGCTGTTTTTT. Translated: CASKSPGLTGELFF.

This clone was picked up one time. The V gene is TRBV11-2, the J gene TRBJ1-1; D gene uncertain. Trimming shortened V by 5 bases and J by 7 bases, and 17 bases separated the two germline ends. The V gene's germline CDR1 is SGHAT and CDR2 FQNNGV. The CDR3 totals 14 residues. CDR3 DNA: TGTGCCAGCAGCCCGACCAGAGCGAGGGTTGAAGCTTTCTTT. It is translated as CASSPTRARVEAFF.

This rearrangement joins TRBV9 to TRBJ2-1, with unresolved D. V lost 2 bases, J lost 4 bases, and 7 bases lay in between. The CDR3 consists of 13 residues. In germline, CDR1 is SGDLS, CDR2 YYNGEE. CDR3 region: CASSVLFYNEQFF. CDR3 nucleotides: TGTGCCAGCAGCGTCCTATTTTACAATGAGCAGTTCTTC.

Written as DNA, the CDR3 is TGCAGTGCTAGTCAGGGAAACACCATATATTTT. Translated, it gives CSASQGNTIYF. The chain joins TRBV20-1 to TRBJ1-3, with D hard to call. The CDR3 totals 11 residues. The germline V gene has CDR1 DFQATT and CDR2 SNEGSKA (reference sequence). Trimming removed 3 bases from V and 4 bases from J, with 4 bases in between.

V usage is TRBV6-1 and J usage is TRBJ2-2; TRBD1 agrees at 8 bases. From germline, CDR1 is MNHNS and CDR2 SASEGT. The CDR3 length is 13 residues. Losses at the gene ends were 3 bases for V and 15 bases for J; bases not matched to a gene: 9. CDR3 in DNA: TGTGCCAGCAGTGAGGGACAGGCTACCACTGTGTTTTTT. Protein: CASSEGQATTVFF.

The V gene is TRBV5-1, the J gene TRBJ1-5; D not certain. V was trimmed by 8 bases and J by 0 bases, leaving 15 bases between them. The CDR3 totals 15 residues. Looked up from germline, CDR1 is SGHRS and CDR2 is YFSETQ. DNA for the CDR3: TGCGCCAGACCAAGACTGGACTATAGCAATCAGCCCCAGCATTTT. Protein: CARPRLDYSNQPQHF.